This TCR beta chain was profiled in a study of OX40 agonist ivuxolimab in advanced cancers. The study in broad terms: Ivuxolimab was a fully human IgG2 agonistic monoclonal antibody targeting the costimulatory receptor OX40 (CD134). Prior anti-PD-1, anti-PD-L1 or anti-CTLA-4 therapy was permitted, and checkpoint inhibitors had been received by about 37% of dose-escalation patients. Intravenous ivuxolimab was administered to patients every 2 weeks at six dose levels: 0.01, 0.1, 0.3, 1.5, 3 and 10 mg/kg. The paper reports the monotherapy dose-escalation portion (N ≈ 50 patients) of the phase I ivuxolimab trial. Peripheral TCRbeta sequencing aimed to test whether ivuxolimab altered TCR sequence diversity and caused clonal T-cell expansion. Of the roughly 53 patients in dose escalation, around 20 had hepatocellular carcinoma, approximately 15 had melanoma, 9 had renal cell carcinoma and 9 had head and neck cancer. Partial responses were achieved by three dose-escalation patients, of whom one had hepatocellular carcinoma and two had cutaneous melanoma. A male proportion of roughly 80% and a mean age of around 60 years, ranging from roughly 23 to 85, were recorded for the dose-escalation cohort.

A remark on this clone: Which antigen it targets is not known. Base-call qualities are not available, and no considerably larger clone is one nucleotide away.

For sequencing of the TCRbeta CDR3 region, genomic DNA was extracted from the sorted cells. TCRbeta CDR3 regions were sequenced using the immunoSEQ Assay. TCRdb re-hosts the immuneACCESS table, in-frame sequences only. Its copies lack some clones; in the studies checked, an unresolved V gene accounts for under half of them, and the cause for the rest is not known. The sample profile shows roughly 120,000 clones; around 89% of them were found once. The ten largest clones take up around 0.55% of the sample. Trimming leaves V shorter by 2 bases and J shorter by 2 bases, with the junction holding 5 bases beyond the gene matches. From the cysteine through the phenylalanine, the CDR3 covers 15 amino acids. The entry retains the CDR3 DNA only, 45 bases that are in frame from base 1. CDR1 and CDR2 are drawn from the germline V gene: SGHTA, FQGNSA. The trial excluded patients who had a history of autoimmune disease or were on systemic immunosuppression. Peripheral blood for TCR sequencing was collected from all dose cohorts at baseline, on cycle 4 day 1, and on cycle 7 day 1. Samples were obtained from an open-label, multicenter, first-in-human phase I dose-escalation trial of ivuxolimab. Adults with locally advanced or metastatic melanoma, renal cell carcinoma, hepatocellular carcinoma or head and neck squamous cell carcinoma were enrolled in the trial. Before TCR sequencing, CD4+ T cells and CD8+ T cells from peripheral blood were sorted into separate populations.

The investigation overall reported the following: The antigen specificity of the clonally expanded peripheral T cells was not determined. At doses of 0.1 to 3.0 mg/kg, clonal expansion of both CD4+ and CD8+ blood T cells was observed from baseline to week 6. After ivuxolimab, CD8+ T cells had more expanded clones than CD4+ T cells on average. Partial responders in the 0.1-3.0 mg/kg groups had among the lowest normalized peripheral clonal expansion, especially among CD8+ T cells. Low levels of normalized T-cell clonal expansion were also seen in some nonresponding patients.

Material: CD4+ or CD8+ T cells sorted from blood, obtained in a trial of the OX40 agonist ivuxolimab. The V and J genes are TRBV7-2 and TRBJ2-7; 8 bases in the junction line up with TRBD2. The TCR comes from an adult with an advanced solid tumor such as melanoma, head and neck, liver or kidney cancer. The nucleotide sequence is TGTGCCAGCAGCTTAACGGGGACTAGAGCCTACGAGCAGTACTTC. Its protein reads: CASSLTGTRAYEQYF. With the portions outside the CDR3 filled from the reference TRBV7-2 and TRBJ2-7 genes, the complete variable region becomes GAGVSQSPSNKVTEKGKDVELRCDPISGHTALYWYRQSLGQGLEFLIYFQGNSAPDKSGLPSDRFSAERTGGSVSTLTIQRTQQEDSAVYLCASSLTGTRAYEQYFGPGTRLTVT.